This TCR beta chain was captured in a study of blood T cell repertoires in COVID-19. Study-wide background: COVID-19 samples collected from the United States, Italy and Spain covered acute and convalescent phases. T cells, B-cell-depleted T cells, or PBMCs supplied cDNA or gDNA.

In the authors' workflow: Reference gene primer amplification in the assay estimated nucleated cell counts. Generated by immunoSEQ multiplex PCR, the TCRdb table keeps only in-frame clones and is missing some. The DNA gave D and trimming, while V, J and clone size come from that table. The sample yields 50,000 to 65,000 clones, around four fifths seen once. V lost 3 bases and J lost 0, with 15 bases in between. In germline, CDR1 is LGHDT, CDR2 YNNKEL (reference sequence). This CDR3 spans 17 amino acids. The sample consisted of peripheral blood. The J gene is TRBJ1-3, the V gene TRBV3-1 (or the pseudogene TRBV3-2), with D unclear. This receptor was identified in a human donor in a cohort sampled during active COVID-19. In nucleotides, the CDR3 is TGTGCCAGCAGCCATTCTTACTCGGGAGGCTCTGGAAACACCATATATTTT. Translation: CASSHSYSGGSGNTIYF.